These 18 T cell receptor beta chains came from one sample sequenced in a study of T-cell reconstitution after alpha-beta-depleted transplantation in children. Preparation of the TCRbeta library used unique molecular identifiers. One entry per CDR3 protein, called by TCRdb with MiXCR from the PCR reads. The top ten hold approximately 14% of the sample, which has 70,000 to 95,000 distinct CDR3 sequences, 12% seen once. The source material was PBMCs from the stem cell graft donor, sampled from the stem cell graft. The receptors here all came from a human donor who donated a stem cell graft to a child with inherited bone marrow failure.

This clonotype was recorded at least ten times. The rearrangement joins TRBV7-8 to TRBJ2-5; D might be TRBD2 (5 bases). The CDR3 totals 15 residues. V was shortened by 4 bases and J by 2 bases, with 14 bases between the two germline ends. The germline V gene has CDR1 SGHVS and CDR2 FQNEAQ. The CDR3 here is CASSSYETIQETQYF. The CDR3 nucleotides are TGTGCCAGCAGCTCATATGAGACTATTCAAGAGACCCAGTACTTC.

This clonotype was seen many times. The rearrangement joins TRBV4-3 to TRBJ2-2, with 7 bases fitting TRBD1. Trimming took 3 bases from V and 2 from J; bases not matched to a gene: 6. Germline CDR1 and CDR2: LGHNA and YSLEER. The CDR3 runs to 16 residues. CDR3 DNA sequence: TGCGCCAGCAGCCATCGGACAGGAGATAACACCGGGGAGCTGTTTTTT. Translated: CASSHRTGDNTGELFF.

This clonotype was observed a few times. V is TRBV5-4 and J is TRBJ2-7; no reliable D call. The CDR3 is 15 residues long. V lost 1 base, J lost 3 bases, and 14 bases lay in between. Germline V gene lookup returns CDR1 SGHNT and CDR2 YYREEE (reference sequence). CDR3: CASSLLLIKSYEQYF. DNA for the CDR3: TGTGCCAGCAGCTTGTTGCTTATTAAAAGCTACGAGCAGTACTTC.

Many counts were recorded for this clonotype. The chain recombines TRBV5-1 with TRBJ1-1, with D perhaps matching TRBD1 (5 bases). Germline values: CDR1 SGHRS, CDR2 YFSETQ. Trimming took 0 bases from V and 1 from J, leaving 13 bases between them. This CDR3 contains 16 residues. The CDR3 DNA follows: TGCGCCAGCAGCTTGGGCGGGGGTGGCCCGAACACTGAAGCTTTCTTT. Amino acid sequence: CASSLGGGGPNTEAFF.

This clonotype was recorded many times. In DNA, the CDR3 is TGCGCCAGCAGCTTGGCCGCACTAGCGAACAACAATGAGCAGTTCTTC. Protein sequence: CASSLAALANNNEQFF. V and J are TRBV5-1 and TRBJ2-1, with TRBD2 identical over 7 bases. The CDR3 is made up of 16 amino acids. Trimming removed 0 bases from V and 5 bases from J; junction bases left unmatched: 8. Germline V gene lookup returns CDR1 SGHRS and CDR2 YFSETQ.

This clonotype was observed many times. The chain uses TRBV15 and TRBJ2-1; maybe TRBD2 (5 bases). Germline V gives CDR1 LNHNV, CDR2 YYDKDF (reference sequence). The V and J ends lost 2 bases and 0 bases respectively, with 14 bases between them. This CDR3 spans 17 amino acids. The DNA for the CDR3 is TGTGCCACCAGCAGATCACGGCTAGCTCGCTCCTACAATGAGCAGTTCTTC. It yields the protein CATSRSRLARSYNEQFF.

This clonotype came up many times. This chain joins TRBV4-3 and TRBJ1-2, with a possible D match to TRBD1 (6 bases). The V end lost 2 bases, the J end lost 8 bases, and 12 bases lay between the germline ends. The CDR3 is made up of 13 amino acids. CDR1 is LGHNA and CDR2 is YSLEER in the germline V gene. CDR3 nucleotide sequence: TGCGCCAGCAGCCAATGGGGGGCGCAGGGCTACACCTTC. This codes for CASSQWGAQGYTF.

In its sample, this clonotype was seen many times. The chain is built from TRBV12-3 or TRBV12-4 and TRBJ2-1, with 7 bases identical to TRBD2. Trimming cost V 7 bases and J 7 bases; bases outside gene matches: 13. This CDR3 is built from 15 residues. CDR3 loop: CASTRWGGGGNEQFF. The CDR3 nucleotides read TGTGCCAGCACCCGATGGGGCGGGGGAGGAAATGAGCAGTTCTTC.

This clonotype was detected ten times or more. The gene calls are TRBV7-2 and TRBJ1-1; tentatively, D is TRBD1 (6 bases). The germline V and J ends were trimmed by 7 bases and 1 base, with 10 bases remaining between them. This CDR3 has 13 amino acids. The germline gives CDR1 SGHTA, CDR2 FQGNSA. CDR3 loop: CASTLDRNTEAFF. DNA of the CDR3: TGTGCCAGCACCTTGGACAGGAACACTGAAGCTTTCTTT.

This clonotype was seen many times. One junction end disagrees with the germline gene, perhaps due to a read error. The chain carries TRBV5-1 and TRBJ2-2; D may be TRBD1 (7 bases). Looked up from germline, CDR1 is SGHRS and CDR2 is YFSETQ. This CDR3 spans 15 amino acids. The CDR3 DNA follows: TGTGCCAGCAGCTTAGTCGCAGGGGGGACCGGGGAGCTGTTTTTT. Amino acids: CASSLVAGGTGELFF.

This clonotype was observed at least ten times. J is TRBJ2-2 and V is TRBV20-1; 7 nucleotides match TRBD2. CDR1 is DFQATT and CDR2 is SNEGSKA in the germline V gene (reference sequence). V dropped 3 bases and J dropped 0; count of bases not matched to a gene: 4. This CDR3 contains 15 residues. This CDR3 is CSARVLAANTGELFF. Written as DNA, the CDR3 is TGCAGTGCTAGGGTCCTAGCGGCGAACACCGGGGAGCTGTTTTTT.

This clonotype has at least ten counts. This chain joins TRBV11-2 and TRBJ2-6; TRBD1 or TRBD2 may be the D gene (5 bases each). Trimming left V 6 bases short and J 1 base short, with 22 bases between. This CDR3 has 19 residues. Germline assignment: CDR1 SGHAT and CDR2 FQNNGV. The chain's CDR3 is CASSPLPAGTVSGANVLTF. The CDR3 nucleotides read TGTGCCAGCAGTCCACTTCCGGCCGGGACGGTTTCTGGGGCCAACGTCCTGACTTTC.

The sample holds many counts of this clonotype. This chain links TRBV23-1 with TRBJ2-7, with 12 bases identical to TRBD1. TRBV23-1 is an open reading frame whose function is uncertain. Trimming took 5 bases from V and 7 from J; bases not matched to a gene: 12. This CDR3 comprises 16 residues. The CDR3 nucleotides read TGCGCCAGCAGTTACTACCCGGGACAGGGGGCGCGGGAGCAGTACTTC. Residues: CASSYYPGQGAREQYF.

This clonotype has at least ten counts. The CDR3 DNA reads TGTGCCAGCAGTCAGTTCGGGGGAAGCTATGGCTACACCTTC. It yields the protein CASSQFGGSYGYTF. The chain carries TRBV6-5 and TRBJ1-2; a possible D gene is TRBD1 (5 bases). V was pared by 5 bases and J by 4 bases, with 14 bases between. The CDR3 is 14 amino acids. Germline CDR1 is MNHEY and CDR2 is SVGAGI.

This clonotype has ten or more counts. This chain connects TRBV20-1 to TRBJ2-3; maybe TRBD1 (5 bases). V lost 2 bases, J lost 0 bases, and 9 bases lay in between. The CDR3 is made up of 14 amino acids. The V gene's germline CDR1 is DFQATT and CDR2 SNEGSKA (reference sequence). The CDR3 DNA reads as TGCAGTGCTAGAAGGGGATCTAGCACAGATACGCAGTATTTT. It encodes CSARRGSSTDTQYF.

This clonotype came up many times. CDR3 sequence reads: CASSVGTVNQPQHF. The CDR3 DNA is TGCGCCAGCAGCGTTGGGACAGTCAATCAGCCCCAGCATTTT. V is TRBV4-1 and J is TRBJ1-5, with 7 bases fitting TRBD1. The germline gives CDR1 MGHRA, CDR2 YSYEKL. V dropped 5 bases and J dropped 3; count of bases not matched to a gene: 4. The CDR3 extends over 14 amino acids.

There are many counts of this clonotype. The V gene is TRBV9, the J gene TRBJ1-4, with TRBD1 as a possible D gene (5 bases). The CDR3 contains 14 residues. V lost 4 bases and J 3 bases, leaving 10 bases between the germline ends. Germline lookup yields CDR1 SGDLS and CDR2 YYNGEE. As DNA, the CDR3 is TGTGCCAGCAGCCCCACGGGGGCTAATGAAAAACTGTTTTTT. Translating it yields CASSPTGANEKLFF.

This clonotype has a count of ten or more. The germline gene is not matched at one end of the junction; a read error may be the cause. The V gene is TRBV12-3 or TRBV12-4, the J gene TRBJ1-1; D is ambiguous. This CDR3 has 13 residues. This CDR3 is CATSPEEDTEAFF. The DNA of the CDR3 is TGTGCCACCAGTCCGGAGGAGGACACTGAAGCTTTCTTT.